These 10 T cell receptor beta chains originate from one sample sequenced in a study of vaccination effects on CD4 cells after COVID-19. Their antigens remain unidentified. Some clones are missing from TCRdb's copy, which holds only in-frame ones; the method was immunoSEQ multiplex PCR. Found here are 35,000 to 40,000 clones, around 80% of them singletons; the top ten hold under 3%. Subsequent to a culture period of 10 days, CD4+ T cells were isolated. The specimen comprised CD4+ T cells from PBMCs cultured without peptide, sampled before COVID-19 vaccination. The receptor set was obtained from a human donor who received a COVID-19 vaccine.

The chain uses TRBV19 and TRBJ2-3; TRBD1 aligns across 7 bases. There are 15 residues in the CDR3. V lost 4 bases to trimming and J lost 1 base; unmatched junction nucleotides: 5. Germline V gene data show CDR1 as LNHDA and CDR2 as SQIVND (reference sequence). CDR3 sequence (DNA): TGTGCCAGTAGTAGGCAAACAGGGGGCACAGATACGCAGTATTTT. Amino acids: CASSRQTGGTDTQYF.

The chain couples TRBV4-3 to TRBJ2-5; maybe TRBD1 (5 bases). Germline values: CDR1 LGHNA, CDR2 YSLEER. V lost 0 bases and J 7 bases, leaving 12 bases between the germline ends. This CDR3 has 14 residues. The CDR3 nucleotides are TGCGCCAGCAGCCAAGATCAGGGTTATGGGACCCAGTACTTC. It yields the protein CASSQDQGYGTQYF.

The J gene is TRBJ1-1, the V gene TRBV2; 7 bases line up with TRBD1. From germline, CDR1 is SNHLY and CDR2 FYNNEI. V lost 6 bases, J lost 0 bases, and 7 bases stayed unmatched. The CDR3 is 15 amino acids. CDR3 region: CASREGQSMNTEAFF. The CDR3 DNA is TGTGCCAGCAGAGAGGGACAGTCGATGAACACTGAAGCTTTCTTT.

The chain employs TRBV7-2 and TRBJ1-1; unclear D gene. V shed 4 bases and J shed 8 bases, with 2 bases lying between them. Looked up from germline, CDR1 is SGHTA and CDR2 is FQGNSA. The CDR3 has 9 amino acids. The CDR3 loop reads CASSWEAFF. The DNA for the CDR3 is TGTGCCAGCAGCTGGGAAGCTTTCTTT. The complete variable domain, with remaining parts taken from reference TRBV7-2 and TRBJ1-1, reads GAGVSQSPSNKVTEKGKDVELRCDPISGHTALYWYRQSLGQGLEFLIYFQGNSAPDKSGLPSDRFSAERTGGSVSTLTIQRTQQEDSAVYLCASSWEAFFGQGTRLTVV.

This rearrangement joins TRBV6-5 to TRBJ1-1; D is unresolved. The V gene's germline CDR1 is MNHEY and CDR2 SVGAGI. CDR3 length: 15 amino acids. V shed 2 bases and J shed 0 bases, with 10 bases lying between them. The CDR3 coding sequence is TGTGCCAGCAGTTACGAGGGAACCTTGAACACTGAAGCTTTCTTT. It codes for CASSYEGTLNTEAFF.

The genes are TRBV11-2 and TRBJ2-2, with D uncertain. V lost 3 bases and J 7 bases, leaving 12 bases between the germline ends. Germline values: CDR1 SGHAT, CDR2 FQNNGV. There are 14 residues in the CDR3. CDR3 DNA: TGTGCCAGCAGCTTGTCGTATGCCGGCGGGGAGCTGTTTTTT. As protein: CASSLSYAGGELFF.

The J gene is TRBJ1-1, the V gene TRBV28, with 7 bases that match TRBD1. This CDR3 is built from 17 residues. V dropped 1 base and J dropped 0; count of bases not matched to a gene: 8. Germline V gene sequence: CDR1 MDHEN, CDR2 SYDVKM. CDR3 residues: CASSLSLGTDLNTEAFF. The CDR3, as DNA: TGTGCCAGCAGTTTATCGTTGGGGACAGACCTGAACACTGAAGCTTTCTTT. Full variable domain (outside the CDR3, taken from reference TRBV28 and TRBJ1-1): DVKVTQSSRYLVKRTGEKVFLECVQDMDHENMFWYRQDPGLGLRLIYFSYDVKMKEKGDIPEGYSVSREKKERFSLILESASTNQTSMYLCASSLSLGTDLNTEAFFGQGTRLTVV.

V and J are TRBV27 and TRBJ1-2; 7 nucleotides align to TRBD1. From germline, CDR1 is MNHEY and CDR2 SMNVEV (reference sequence). J gave up 5 bases and V 2 bases, and 8 bases lay outside the gene matches. CDR3 length equals 15 residues. The CDR3 here is CASSLTGTAIYGYTF. The CDR3 DNA reads TGTGCCAGCAGTTTAACGGGGACAGCTATTTATGGCTACACCTTC.

This sequence joins TRBV5-1 and TRBJ2-1; weak D call: TRBD2 (7 bases). CDR3 size: 15 residues. Germline CDR1 reads SGHRS; CDR2 reads YFSETQ. V was cut by 5 bases and J by 4 bases, with 16 bases left in between. CDR3 loop: CASSGGGSGYNEQFF. In DNA form, the CDR3 reads TGCGCCAGCAGTGGGGGGGGCAGCGGGTACAATGAGCAGTTCTTC.

The rearrangement links TRBV5-1 to TRBJ2-5; 8 nucleotides line up with TRBD1. V shed 0 bases and J 5 bases; nucleotides not matched to a gene: 9. The CDR3 spans 16 residues. Germline V gene lookup returns CDR1 SGHRS and CDR2 YFSETQ. In DNA, the CDR3 is TGCGCCAGCAGCTTGGCGCTGACAGGGGTATATGAGACCCAGTACTTC. Its protein product is CASSLALTGVYETQYF.